Many counts were recorded for the clone carrying this TCR beta chain. Its target is not known. Time point meaning: sample taken at primary tumor resection. These data belong to a study of spatial heterogeneity in lung cancer. The study, taken as a whole, reports: Tumor mutation count correlated with how many alpha and beta TCRs expanded intratumorally.

MiXCR, applied by TCRdb to the 5' RACE reads, yields one record per CDR3 protein. The data show 9,500 to 10,000 distinct CDR3 sequences, about 6.9% seen once. Germline lookup yields CDR1 KGHSH and CDR2 LQKENI. V lost 6 bases and J lost 3; bases outside the gene matches: 10. The CDR3 spans 15 residues. This material consisted of lung tumor tissue, taken at surgery. The chain has TRBV18 and TRBJ2-7, with 8 bases that match TRBD1. This TCR derives from a male donor with early-stage non-small cell lung cancer. CDR3 amino acids: CASSTRATGVYEQYF. CDR3 bases: TGTGCCAGCTCCACCAGAGCGACAGGGGTCTACGAGCAGTACTTC.